Ten or more counts support the clone carrying this TCR beta chain. This sample was taken from a study of regulatory T cells in long-lasting Graves disease. iRepertoire HTBI primers and Arm-PCR of CDR3 regions built TCR beta libraries. TCRdb fed the multiplex PCR reads into MiXCR, producing one record per CDR3 protein. This table has 400,000 or so distinct CDR3 sequences, around 21% appearing once. Time point: persistent/refractory GD, antithyroid drugs over 5 years with positive TRAb. TCR sequences were obtained from RNA taken from PBMCs. The length of the CDR3 is 13 residues. V lost 5 bases to trimming and J lost 6 bases; unmatched junction nucleotides: 7. Germline V lookup: CDR1 MDHEN, CDR2 SYDVKM.

This sequence joins TRBV28 and TRBJ2-7; 7 positions agree with TRBD2. The specimen comprised peripheral blood mononuclear cells (PBMCs), sampled when the disease was refractory, from a patient treated with antithyroid drugs. This receptor was obtained from a female donor with Graves disease. CDR3 coding DNA: TGTGCCAGCAGTCCCCCCGCTAGCGGCGAGCAGTACTTC. It yields the protein CASSPPASGEQYF.